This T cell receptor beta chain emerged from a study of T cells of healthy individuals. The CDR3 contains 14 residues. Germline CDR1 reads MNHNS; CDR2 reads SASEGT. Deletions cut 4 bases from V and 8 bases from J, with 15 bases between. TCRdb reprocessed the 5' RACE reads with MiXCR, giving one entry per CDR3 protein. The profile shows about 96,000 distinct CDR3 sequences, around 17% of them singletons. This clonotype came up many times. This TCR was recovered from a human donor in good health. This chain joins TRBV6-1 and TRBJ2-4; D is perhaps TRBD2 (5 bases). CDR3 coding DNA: TGTGCCAGCAGTGGGTCCCAGAGAGGGCACATTCAGTACTTC. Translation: CASSGSQRGHIQYF.